This is a list of T cell receptor beta chains from one sample in a study of blood T cell repertoires in COVID-19. Clones were sequenced by immunoSEQ multiplex PCR, and TCRdb holds only the in-frame ones, with some missing. In the table there are approximately 290,000 clones, more than 65% of which are singletons. Sequencing was carried out using peripheral blood. All receptors derive from an older person with COVID-19, enrolled during active disease. The CDR3 runs from the conserved cysteine through the conserved F or W. A D gene is named only where the DNA matches it firmly. Only some rows state a clone size, as once, few, many or a class for expanded clones.

D gene	clone size	V gene	J gene	CDR3 DNA	CDR3 protein
NA	NA	TRBV11-2	TRBJ1-1	TGTGCCAGCAGCTTCCTGGGACAACCGGGCACTGAAGCTTTCTTT	CASSFLGQPGTEAFF
TRBD1	NA	TRBV30	TRBJ1-6	TGTGCCTGGACCCCGGACAGGTATTCACCCCTCCACTTT	CAWTPDRYSPLHF
TRBD2	once	TRBV13	TRBJ2-3	TGTGCCAGCAGCTTAAGGGGCTTCGAGACAGCGGGAGAATGGGATACGCAGTATTTT	CASSLRGFETAGEWDTQYF
TRBD1	NA	TRBV6-2/TRBV6-3	TRBJ2-7	TGTGCCAGCAGTAAAAACCGGGACAGGGGGCGCCGGGAGCAGTACTTC	CASSKNRDRGRREQYF
NA	NA	TRBV9	TRBJ2-1	TGTGCCAGCAGCGTAGTAGACTCCTACAATGAGCAGTTCTTC	CASSVVDSYNEQFF
NA	NA	TRBV5-5	TRBJ2-7	TGTGCCAGCAGCCCATCGGGATCCTCAAGCTACGAGCAGTACTTC	CASSPSGSSSYEQYF
TRBD1	NA	TRBV19	TRBJ1-5	TGTGCCAGTAGCTTGGGACAGGGGGCCAATCAGCCCCAGCATTTT	CASSLGQGANQPQHF
NA	NA	TRBV5-5	TRBJ2-3	TGTGCCAGCAGCTTGGCCCTGACCAGGGGTACAGATACGCAGTATTTT	CASSLALTRGTDTQYF
TRBD1	NA	TRBV6-6	TRBJ2-2	TGTGCCAGCAAGACGACAGGGGGCTTCGGGGAGCTGTTTTTT	CASKTTGGFGELFF
TRBD1	NA	TRBV4-1	TRBJ2-7	TGCGCCAGCAGCCAAGGCAGGGGGGGACAGGGGGCAGTAGGGTACTTC	CASSQGRGGQGAVGYF
NA	NA	TRBV27	TRBJ2-2	TGTGCCAGCAGTCCTCAACCGAAAGGGGTTTTGGAAGCCGGGGAGCTGTTTTTT	CASSPQPKGVLEAGELFF
NA	once	TRBV5-6	TRBJ1-5	TGTGCCAGCAGCTCGATGGGCGCGAATTACCAGCCCCAGCATTTT	CASSSMGANYQPQHF
TRBD1	NA	TRBV7-8	TRBJ1-2	TGTGCCAGCAGCTTAGGGACAGGGGGAGTTTCTGGCTACACCTTC	CASSLGTGGVSGYTF
TRBD1	NA	TRBV30	TRBJ1-6	TGTGCCTGGGAGTTAAAGGGGGCTTGGTCACCCCTCCACTTT	CAWELKGAWSPLHF
TRBD1	NA	TRBV28	TRBJ2-1	TGTGCCAGCAGACCCCTACGTGAGACAGGGTTTGAGCAGTTCTTC	CASRPLRETGFEQFF